The 26 T cell receptor beta chains listed next were all sequenced from one sample in a study of radiotherapy plus CTLA-4 blockade in lung cancer. Profiling relied on immunoSEQ multiplex PCR, and the TCRdb table lists in-frame clones only, not all of them. The sample includes 95,000 to 150,000 clones, 80% to 90% of them seen just once. Sequencing was performed on peripheral blood, taken from a patient treated with radiotherapy plus ipilimumab. These TCRs come from a human donor with non-small cell lung cancer that progressed on radiotherapy plus ipilimumab.

This clone was recorded once. The chain carries TRBV5-1 and TRBJ2-5; D perhaps matches TRBD1 (5 bases). The V end was cut by 0 bases, the J end by 4 bases, with 13 bases between. CDR1 and CDR2 (germline): SGHRS, YFSETQ. CDR3 size: 15 residues. This CDR3 reads CASSLVGQKTETQYF. The CDR3, as DNA: TGCGCCAGCAGCTTGGTGGGGCAGAAAACAGAGACCCAGTACTTC. Drawing the rest from reference TRBV5-1 and TRBJ2-5, the complete variable domain is KAGVTQTPRYLIKTRGQQVTLSCSPISGHRSVSWYQQTPGQGLQFLFEYFSETQRNKGNFPGRFSGRQFSNSRSEMNVSTLELGDSALYLCASSLVGQKTETQYFGPGTRLLVL.

This chain links TRBV5-1 with TRBJ2-6, with TRBD1 identical over 7 bases. V lost 1 base to trimming and J lost 0 bases; unmatched junction nucleotides: 10. The germline V gene has CDR1 SGHRS and CDR2 YFSETQ. CDR3 length: 19 amino acids. CDR3 DNA sequence: TGCGCCAGCAGCTTGCTAGGGGGCGCTTATTCCTCTGGGGCCAACGTCCTGACTTTC. This gives the protein CASSLLGGAYSSGANVLTF. Drawing the rest from reference TRBV5-1 and TRBJ2-6, the complete variable domain is KAGVTQTPRYLIKTRGQQVTLSCSPISGHRSVSWYQQTPGQGLQFLFEYFSETQRNKGNFPGRFSGRQFSNSRSEMNVSTLELGDSALYLCASSLLGGAYSSGANVLTFGAGSRLTVL.

This clone was seen only once. The genes are TRBV13 and TRBJ2-7, with TRBD2 matching 7 bases. J lost 2 bases, V lost 3 bases, and 7 bases had no gene match. This CDR3 comprises 15 residues. Germline V CDR1 and CDR2: PRHDT, FYEKMQ (reference sequence). The CDR3 here is CASSFRAGVTYEQYF. Here the CDR3 DNA reads TGTGCCAGCAGCTTCCGCGCGGGAGTGACCTACGAGCAGTACTTC.

V is TRBV12-5 and J is TRBJ2-1; D remains unclear. The germline V and J ends were trimmed by 1 base and 5 bases, with 9 bases remaining between them. CDR3 length: 14 amino acids. The germline CDR1 and CDR2 sequences are LGHNT and FRNRAP. The CDR3: CASGLGTDNNEQFF. In DNA, the CDR3 is TGTGCTAGTGGTTTGGGGACCGATAACAATGAGCAGTTCTTC. Together with reference TRBV12-5 and TRBJ2-1, the CDR3 gives the full variable domain: DARVTQTPRHKVTEMGQEVTMRCQPILGHNTVFWYRQTMMQGLELLAYFRNRAPLDDSGMPKDRFSAEMPDATLATLKIQPSEPRDSAVYFCASGLGTDNNEQFFGPGTRLTVL.

The V gene is TRBV5-4, the J gene TRBJ2-7; 9 nucleotides align to TRBD1. The CDR3 is 15 amino acids. J was trimmed by 5 bases and V by 4 bases; bases with no gene match: 10. Germline CDR1 and CDR2: SGHNT and YYREEE (reference sequence). CDR3 nucleotide sequence: TGTGCCAGCAGCCAGGCAGGACAGGGGCTCGACGAGCAGTACTTC. Encoded protein: CASSQAGQGLDEQYF.

The rearrangement links TRBV6-5 to TRBJ1-1, with 7 bases fitting TRBD1. Germline trimming cut 5 bases from V and 3 bases from J; bases unmatched to any gene: 6. The CDR3 contains 14 residues. Germline V gene lookup returns CDR1 MNHEY and CDR2 SVGAGI. The CDR3: CASSRQGEYTEAFF. In nucleotides, the CDR3 is TGTGCCAGCAGTAGACAGGGAGAGTACACTGAAGCTTTCTTT.

The V call is TRBV6-6, the J call TRBJ2-4, with 9 bases aligning to TRBD1. The germline CDR1 and CDR2 sequences are MNHNY and SVGAGI (reference sequence). The CDR3 consists of 16 residues. Losses at the gene ends were 6 bases for V and 3 bases for J; bases not matched to a gene: 9. In nucleotides, the CDR3 is TGTGCCAGCAGAGACCGGACAGGGGCTGACAAAAACATTCAGTACTTC. It encodes CASRDRTGADKNIQYF.

This chain uses TRBV9 with TRBJ1-2, with 7 positions matching TRBD1. Losses at the gene ends were 3 bases for V and 2 bases for J; bases not matched to a gene: 4. Germline V gives CDR1 SGDLS, CDR2 YYNGEE. The CDR3 is made up of 14 amino acids. CDR3 loop: CASSALQGNYGYTF. CDR3 nucleotide sequence: TGTGCCAGCAGCGCTCTACAGGGGAACTATGGCTACACCTTC.

V is TRBV4-1 and J is TRBJ2-3; 8 nucleotides agree with TRBD2. Germline CDR1 and CDR2: MGHRA and YSYEKL. The length of the CDR3 is 16 residues. Trimming cost V 4 bases and J 4 bases; bases outside gene matches: 10. Written as DNA, the CDR3 is TGCGCCAGCAGCCCATCACCAGCGGGAGTCCCAGATACGCAGTATTTT. Protein product: CASSPSPAGVPDTQYF.

The chain links TRBV18 to TRBJ2-6; 8 bases match TRBD1. V was pared by 4 bases and J by 4 bases, with 9 bases of the junction left unmatched. Germline-derived CDR1 and CDR2 are KGHSH and LQKENI. The CDR3 totals 17 residues. The CDR3 spells CASSRGTGSSGANVLTF. The DNA of the CDR3 is TGTGCCAGCTCACGAGGGACAGGTAGCTCGGGGGCCAACGTCCTGACTTTC.

The rearrangement uses TRBV5-5 and TRBJ2-3; the match to TRBD2 covers 10 bases. The V gene end was trimmed by 2 bases and the J gene end by 5 bases; junction bases not matched to a gene: 17. This CDR3 contains 19 residues. The germline V gene encodes CDR1 SGHKS and CDR2 YYEKEE (reference sequence). The chain's CDR3 is CASSFSLSGRAPRGDTQYF. The CDR3 DNA reads TGTGCCAGCAGCTTCTCTCTAAGCGGGAGGGCTCCACGGGGAGATACGCAGTATTTT.

The V and J genes are TRBV7-9 and TRBJ2-5; TRBD1 is a possible D gene (6 bases). Deletions cut 5 bases from V and 4 bases from J, with 26 bases between. This CDR3 is 18 amino acids long. Germline-derived CDR1 and CDR2 are SEHNR and FQNEAQ (reference sequence). This CDR3 is CASSPMGWGRGGIETQYF. The CDR3 coding sequence is TGTGCCAGCAGCCCCATGGGGTGGGGGCGAGGTGGGATAGAGACCCAGTACTTC.

The chain employs TRBV5-1 and TRBJ2-7; 8 bases are shared with TRBD2. V trimming: 4 bases; J trimming: 7 bases; junction bases outside the gene matches: 10. The CDR3 extends over 14 amino acids. The germline gives CDR1 SGHRS, CDR2 YFSETQ. CDR3 nucleotide sequence: TGCGCCAGCAGCAACCCGGGAGGGCGTCGGGAGCAGTACTTC. Its protein product is CASSNPGGRREQYF.

This chain links TRBV4-1 with TRBJ1-4, with TRBD1 as a possible D gene (5 bases). Germline loops: CDR1 MGHRA, CDR2 YSYEKL. V was shortened by 0 bases and J by 8 bases, with 7 bases between the two germline ends. This CDR3 spans 13 amino acids. CDR3 DNA: TGCGCCAGCAGCCAAGAAGAGGGGGAAAAACTGTTTTTT. As protein: CASSQEEGEKLFF.

Regarding this clone: At one end the junction does not follow the germline gene, possibly because of a read error. V and J are TRBV2 and TRBJ2-1; maybe TRBD1 (6 bases). Germline-derived CDR1 and CDR2 are SNHLY and FYNNEI. There are 12 residues in the CDR3. DNA for the CDR3: TGTGCCAGCAGCCCAAACAGGGAATCGGGGCTCTTC. Its protein is CASSPNRESGLF.

This rearrangement joins TRBV2 to TRBJ1-2; the match to TRBD1 covers 7 bases. The germline CDR1 and CDR2 sequences are SNHLY and FYNNEI. This CDR3 is built from 16 residues. With V trimmed by 6 bases and J by 0 bases, 10 bases remained unmatched. CDR3 DNA sequence: TGTGCCAGCAGCCGGGACAGCCCCCGGGCTAACTATGGCTACACCTTC. Its protein product is CASSRDSPRANYGYTF.

The gene calls are TRBV6-5 and TRBJ1-2; D gene ambiguous. V dropped 0 bases and J dropped 8 bases, with 7 bases sitting between them. CDR1 and CDR2 from the germline V gene are MNHEY and SVGAGI. This CDR3 is built from 12 residues. CDR3 residues: CASSYSTGGYTF. The CDR3 nucleotides are TGTGCCAGCAGTTACTCGACGGGGGGCTACACCTTC.

The chain links TRBV6-6 to TRBJ1-1, with D uncertain. This CDR3 contains 14 residues. Germline-derived CDR1 and CDR2 are MNHNY and SVGAGI (reference sequence). V lost 6 bases and J 2 bases, leaving 13 bases between the germline ends. The CDR3, as DNA: TGTGCCAGCAGCGAACTATCCCGAAACACTGAAGCTTTCTTT. Its protein is CASSELSRNTEAFF.

V gene TRBV7-2 combines with J gene TRBJ2-2; possible D gene TRBD1, 5 bases. The CDR3 runs to 14 residues. The germline V and J ends were trimmed by 0 bases and 3 bases, with 5 bases remaining between them. Looked up from germline, CDR1 is SGHTA and CDR2 is FQGNSA. CDR3 bases: TGTGCCAGCAGCTTAGCCAGGGACACCGGGGAGCTGTTTTTT. Residues: CASSLARDTGELFF. Drawing the rest from reference TRBV7-2 and TRBJ2-2, the complete variable domain is GAGVSQSPSNKVTEKGKDVELRCDPISGHTALYWYRQSLGQGLEFLIYFQGNSAPDKSGLPSDRFSAERTGGSVSTLTIQRTQQEDSAVYLCASSLARDTGELFFGEGSRLTVL.

The chain joins TRBV21-1 to TRBJ2-7; the table assigns TRBD2, which was not confirmed against the DNA. TRBV21-1 is a pseudogene locus. This CDR3 contains 16 residues. CDR3 region: CASRMALATVLDEQYF. The DNA of the CDR3 is TGTGCCAGCAGGATGGCCCTAGCTACAGTGTTAGACGAGCAGTACTTC.

This clone was recorded a few times. The rearrangement joins TRBV19 to TRBJ2-5, with D uncertain. The ends were cut back, 5 bases at V and 1 base at J, with 8 bases in the middle. Germline V gene data show CDR1 as LNHDA and CDR2 as SQIVND (reference sequence). This CDR3 has 13 amino acids. This CDR3 is CASSQVLQETQYF. The CDR3 DNA reads as TGTGCCAGTAGTCAGGTGCTCCAAGAGACCCAGTACTTC.

The chain carries TRBV6-5 and TRBJ1-6; D is ambiguous. The CDR3 extends over 13 amino acids. V lost 4 bases, J lost 6 bases, and 7 bases lay in between. The germline V gene has CDR1 MNHEY and CDR2 SVGAGI. CDR3 loop: CASSWSRNSPLHF. The CDR3 bases are TGTGCCAGCAGTTGGTCTCGTAATTCACCCCTCCACTTT.

This clone was picked up one time. This sequence joins TRBV2 and TRBJ1-2; D not resolved. V lost 0 bases to trimming and J lost 7 bases, with 15 bases between them. The CDR3 sequence is 15 residues long. Per germline, CDR1 SNHLY and CDR2 FYNNEI. CDR3 in amino acids: CASSEADRAAFGYTF. Written as DNA, the CDR3 is TGTGCCAGCAGTGAAGCGGACCGGGCCGCCTTTGGCTACACCTTC.

V and J are TRBV6-6 and TRBJ2-6; D is perhaps TRBD1 (5 bases). V gave up 2 bases and J gave up 2 bases, with 7 bases separating them. The CDR3 contains 15 residues. CDR1 is MNHNY, CDR2 SVGAGI, per germline (reference sequence). The CDR3, as DNA: TGTGCCAGCAGTTACGAAGGGGCTGGGGCCAACGTCCTGACTTTC. Residues: CASSYEGAGANVLTF.

The chain combines TRBV4-2 with TRBJ2-1; D gene uncertain. Germline CDR1 LGHNA, CDR2 YNFKEQ. Trimming removed 1 base from V and 5 bases from J, with 15 bases in between. The CDR3 loop spans 16 amino acids. The CDR3, as DNA: TGTGCCAGCAGCCAAGTTCCGACAAAACTCCACAATGAGCAGTTCTTC. It codes for CASSQVPTKLHNEQFF.

The sample holds a few counts of this clone. The chain links TRBV7-6 to TRBJ2-6; TRBD1 is a possible D gene (6 bases). The CDR3 is 18 residues long. Germline V lookup: CDR1 SGHVS, CDR2 FNYEAQ. Trimming cost V 2 bases and J 0 bases, with 14 bases left between them. CDR3 coding DNA: TGTGCCAGCAGCTTATCTACAGGGACCCTCTCTGGGGCCAACGTCCTGACTTTC. It specifies CASSLSTGTLSGANVLTF. Full variable domain (missing parts from reference TRBV7-6 and TRBJ2-6): GAGVSQSPRYKVTKRGQDVALRCDPISGHVSLYWYRQALGQGPEFLTYFNYEAQQDKSGLPNDRFSAERPEGSISTLTIQRTEQRDSAMYRCASSLSTGTLSGANVLTFGAGSRLTVL.